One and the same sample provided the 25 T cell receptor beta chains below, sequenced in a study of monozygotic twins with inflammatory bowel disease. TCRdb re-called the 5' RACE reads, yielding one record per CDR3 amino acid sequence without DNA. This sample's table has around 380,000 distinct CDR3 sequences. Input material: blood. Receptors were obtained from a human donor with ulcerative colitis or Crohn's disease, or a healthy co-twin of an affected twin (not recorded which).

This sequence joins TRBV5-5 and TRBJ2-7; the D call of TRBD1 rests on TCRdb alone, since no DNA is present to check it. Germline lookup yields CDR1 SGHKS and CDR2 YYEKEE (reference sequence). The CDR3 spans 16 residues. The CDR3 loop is CASSLALQGISYEQYF. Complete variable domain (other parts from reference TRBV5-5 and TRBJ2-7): DAGVTQSPTHLIKTRGQQVTLRCSPISGHKSVSWYQQVLGQGPQFIFQYYEKEERGRGNFPDRFSARQFPNYSSELNVNALLLGDSALYLCASSLALQGISYEQYFGPGTRLTVT.

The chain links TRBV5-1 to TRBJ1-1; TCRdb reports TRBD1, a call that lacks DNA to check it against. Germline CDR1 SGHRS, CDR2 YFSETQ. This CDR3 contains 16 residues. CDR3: CASSLLTGVGDTEAFF.

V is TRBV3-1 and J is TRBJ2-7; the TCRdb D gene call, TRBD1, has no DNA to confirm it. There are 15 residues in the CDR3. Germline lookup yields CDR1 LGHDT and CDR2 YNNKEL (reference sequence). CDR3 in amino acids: CASSQDLRQGSEQYF.

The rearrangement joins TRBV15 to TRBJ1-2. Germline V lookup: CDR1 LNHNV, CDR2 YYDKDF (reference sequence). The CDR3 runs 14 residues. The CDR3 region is CATSRGVSNYGYTF.

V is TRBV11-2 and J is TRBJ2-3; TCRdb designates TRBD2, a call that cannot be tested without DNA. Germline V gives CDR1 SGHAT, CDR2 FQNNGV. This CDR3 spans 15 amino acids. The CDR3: CASSFGTSGTDTQYF.

CDR3 amino acids: CASSEMGGNQPQHF. The chain recombines TRBV6-1 with TRBJ1-5. CDR1 and CDR2 (germline): MNHNS, SASEGT. The CDR3 is made up of 14 amino acids.

CDR3 residues: CASSPTGPSSGNTIYF. The V and J genes are TRBV7-9 and TRBJ1-3; the D gene TCRdb calls, TRBD1, cannot be checked with no DNA. The CDR3 contains 16 residues. Germline lookup yields CDR1 SEHNR and CDR2 FQNEAQ (reference sequence).

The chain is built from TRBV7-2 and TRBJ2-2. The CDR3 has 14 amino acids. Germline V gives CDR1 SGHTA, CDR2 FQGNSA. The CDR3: CASSLVVRSLELFF.

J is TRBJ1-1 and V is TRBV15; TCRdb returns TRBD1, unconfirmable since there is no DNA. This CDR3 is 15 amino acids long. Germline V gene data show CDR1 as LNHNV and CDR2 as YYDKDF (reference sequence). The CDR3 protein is CATSRVAEGDTEAFF.

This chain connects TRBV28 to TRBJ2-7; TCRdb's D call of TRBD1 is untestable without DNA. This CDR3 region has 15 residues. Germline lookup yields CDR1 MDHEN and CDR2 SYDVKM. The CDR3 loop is CASSLLSGISYEQYF.

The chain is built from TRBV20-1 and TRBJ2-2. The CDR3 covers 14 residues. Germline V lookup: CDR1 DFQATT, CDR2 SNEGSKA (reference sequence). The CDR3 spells CSASGLAMGGELFF.

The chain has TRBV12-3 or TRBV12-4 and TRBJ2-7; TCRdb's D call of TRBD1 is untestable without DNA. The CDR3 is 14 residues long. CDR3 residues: CASSLARVGDEQYF.

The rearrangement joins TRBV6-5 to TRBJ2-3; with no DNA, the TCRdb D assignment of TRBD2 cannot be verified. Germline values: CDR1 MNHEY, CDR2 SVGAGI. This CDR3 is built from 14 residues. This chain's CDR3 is CASSYEVRRGTQYF.

The CDR3 sequence is CASSLGSSGKETQYF. The chain carries TRBV7-2 and TRBJ2-5; TCRdb lists TRBD2, though no DNA is available to test this call. The CDR3 runs to 15 residues. The V gene's germline CDR1 is SGHTA and CDR2 FQGNSA.

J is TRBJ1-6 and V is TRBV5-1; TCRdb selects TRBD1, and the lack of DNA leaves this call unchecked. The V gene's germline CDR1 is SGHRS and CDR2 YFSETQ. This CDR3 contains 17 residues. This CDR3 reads CASSLGPQGSYNSPLHF.

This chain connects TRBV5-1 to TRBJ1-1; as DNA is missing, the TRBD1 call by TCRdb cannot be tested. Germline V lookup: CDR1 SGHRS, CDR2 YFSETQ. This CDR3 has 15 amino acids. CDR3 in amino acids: CASSFTGGGNTEAFF.

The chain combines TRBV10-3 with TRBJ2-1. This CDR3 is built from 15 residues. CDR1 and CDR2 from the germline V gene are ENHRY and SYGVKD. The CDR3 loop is CAISESGDSFNEQFF.

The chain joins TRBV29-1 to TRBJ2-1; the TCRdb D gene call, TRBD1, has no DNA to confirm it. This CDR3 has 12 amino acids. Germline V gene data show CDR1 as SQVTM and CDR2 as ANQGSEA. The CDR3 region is CSVGQGYNEQFF.

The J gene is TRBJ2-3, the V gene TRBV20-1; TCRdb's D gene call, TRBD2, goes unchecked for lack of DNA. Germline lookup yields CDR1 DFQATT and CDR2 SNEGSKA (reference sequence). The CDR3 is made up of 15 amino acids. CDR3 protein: CSARGGTSEADTQYF.

CDR3 protein: CASSLALAGTLADTQYF. V is TRBV5-1 and J is TRBJ2-3; without DNA, the TCRdb call of TRBD2 cannot be checked. There are 17 residues in the CDR3. Germline CDR1 is SGHRS and CDR2 is YFSETQ.

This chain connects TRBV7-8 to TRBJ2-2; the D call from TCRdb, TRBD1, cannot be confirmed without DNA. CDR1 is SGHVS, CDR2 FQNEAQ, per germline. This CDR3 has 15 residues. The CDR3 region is CASSPPGPGTGELFF.

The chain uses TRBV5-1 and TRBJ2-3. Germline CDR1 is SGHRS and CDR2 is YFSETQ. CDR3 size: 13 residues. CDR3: CASSLEITDTQYF.

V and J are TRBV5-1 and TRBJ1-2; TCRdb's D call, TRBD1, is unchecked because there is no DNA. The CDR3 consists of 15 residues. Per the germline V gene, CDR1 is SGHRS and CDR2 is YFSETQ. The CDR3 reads CASSPDGQGPDGYTF.

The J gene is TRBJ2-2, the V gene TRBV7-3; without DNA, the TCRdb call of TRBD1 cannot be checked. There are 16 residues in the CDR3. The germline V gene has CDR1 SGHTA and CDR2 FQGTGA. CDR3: CASSLTGAGNTGELFF.

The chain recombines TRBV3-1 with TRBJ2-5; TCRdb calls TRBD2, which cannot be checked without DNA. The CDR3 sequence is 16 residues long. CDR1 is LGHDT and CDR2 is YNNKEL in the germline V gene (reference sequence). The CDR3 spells CASSLRAGTSGGTQYF.